What follows is one T cell receptor (beta chain) and its context. Its antigen is unknown. Other DNA sequences in the same sample also yield this CDR3. V dropped 0 bases and J dropped 4; count of bases not matched to a gene: 0. The V gene's germline CDR1 is GTSNPN and CDR2 SVGIG (reference sequence). The CDR3 runs to 13 residues. Primers for the PCR totalled 60 Vbeta and 13 Jbeta. Using immunoSEQ multiplex PCR, the repertoire was profiled, and TCRdb retains in-frame clones only, with some absent. Its clone listing holds about 200,000 clones. These data originate in a study of cytomegalovirus exposure and HLA in healthy donors. Across the whole study: As released early, the data held about 85 million unique TCRs from HLA-typed donors.

Whole-study findings and limits: Highly shared sequence variants in one cluster were likely a sequencing artifact. TCR beta chains numbering 150 to 200 were designated cytomegalovirus-associated. Upon later analysis, TCR association rates were observed to vary by HLA locus, being highest for DRB1 and lowest for HLA-C.

This chain uses TRBV30 with TRBJ1-5, with 7 bases identical to TRBD1. Material: PBMCs. The source is a man aged 25-45 years in good health and CMV-seronegative. The chain's CDR3 is CAWSVQGNQPQHF. For the CDR3, the DNA is TGTGCCTGGAGTGTACAGGGGAATCAGCCCCAGCATTTT.